Below, one T cell receptor (beta chain) is given with its context. The data were taken from a study of blood T cell repertoires in COVID-19. The wider study: Donors in the United States, Italy and Spain gave samples during acute or convalescent COVID-19. T cells, B-cell-depleted T cells, or PBMCs supplied cDNA or gDNA.

The authors' processing: Reference gene primer amplification in the assay estimated nucleated cell counts. Here immunoSEQ multiplex PCR was the method, and the copy in TCRdb shows in-frame clones only, minus some. From that table come the V and J calls and clone size; the DNA was used to work out D and trimming. The data contain tens of thousands of clones, 80% to 85% of them seen just once; the ten biggest clones take up 28%. The CDR3 is 15 amino acids. The V gene lost 5 bases and the J gene lost 7 bases, with 17 bases spanning the gap. CDR1 and CDR2 from the germline V gene are LGHDT and YNNKEL (reference sequence).

The sample consisted of peripheral blood. This chain links TRBV3-1 (or the pseudogene TRBV3-2) with TRBJ1-4, with D maybe TRBD1 (5 bases). The origin of this receptor is a human donor in a cohort sampled during active COVID-19. CDR3 nucleotides: TGTGCCAGCAGCTCCTACGCGGGGGTAGGTGAAAAACTGTTTTTT. Translating it yields CASSSYAGVGEKLFF.